This T cell receptor (beta chain) appears in the sequencing data of a study of blood T cell repertoires in COVID-19. At the level of the study: Some COVID-19 samples were acute and others convalescent; all came from the United States, Italy and Spain. From T cells, B-cell-depleted T cells, or PBMCs came the material, which was cDNA or gDNA.

Two consecutive negative NP/OP PCR tests, clearance, or resolved symptoms defined Cohort 3 recovery. About this clone itself: The sample carries other DNA sequences with the same CDR3.

Per the study methods: Estimates of nucleated cell counts were drawn from the amplification of reference gene primers. Clones were read by immunoSEQ multiplex PCR, and TCRdb kept only the in-frame ones, dropping some. That table furnishes V, J and clone size, whereas the DNA furnished D and trimming. The sample holds about 250,000 clones; under 90% are singletons and the top ten take more than 1.5%. Material for sequencing was PBMCs or T cells enriched from blood (not recorded which). This receptor was obtained from a man aged 40-50 years who had recovered from COVID-19.

This CDR3 is CASSRTSGYTGELFF. The CDR3, as DNA: TGTGCCAGCAGCCGGACTAGCGGATACACCGGGGAGCTGTTTTTT. The gene calls are TRBV28 and TRBJ2-2; TRBD2 agrees at 10 bases. Per the germline V gene, CDR1 is MDHEN and CDR2 is SYDVKM. The J segment lost 3 bases and the V segment lost 6 bases, leaving 4 bases of the junction unmatched. The CDR3 loop spans 15 amino acids.